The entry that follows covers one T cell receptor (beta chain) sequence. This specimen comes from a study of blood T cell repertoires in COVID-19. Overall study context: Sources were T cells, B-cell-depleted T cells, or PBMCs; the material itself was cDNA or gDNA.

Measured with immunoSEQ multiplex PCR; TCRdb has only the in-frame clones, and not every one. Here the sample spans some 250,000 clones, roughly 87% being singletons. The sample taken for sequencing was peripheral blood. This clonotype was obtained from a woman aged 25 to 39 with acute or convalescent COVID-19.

For the CDR3, the DNA is TGTGCCAGCAGCTTAGATGCTAGGGGGCTAGGGAATGAGCAGTTCTTC. Translated: CASSLDARGLGNEQFF. V is TRBV7-2 and J is TRBJ2-1; 7 bases map to TRBD1. There are 16 residues in the CDR3. Unmatched junction bases numbered 10, after V lost 1 base and J lost 7 bases. Germline V gives CDR1 SGHTA, CDR2 FQGNSA.